This T cell receptor (beta chain) was recovered during a study of T-cell memory formation after mild COVID-19. Study as a whole: Clusters of TCRs were largely donor specific.

Concerning this clonotype: The antigen is undetermined.

A single record per CDR3 protein comes from TCRdb applying MiXCR to the 5' RACE reads. Of fewer than 500,000 distinct CDR3 sequences listed, roughly 25% are singletons. Looked up from germline, CDR1 is ENHRY and CDR2 is SYGVKD. J was trimmed by 1 base and V by 0 bases; bases with no gene match: 3. The CDR3 spans 16 residues. Regarding the study as a whole: Clones contracting across day 15 to 85 had a balanced CD4/CD8 profile; later expanding clones leaned CD4+. Detection of some responders pre-infection suggested pre-existing cross-reactive memory T cells participated.

This chain uses TRBV10-3 with TRBJ2-1, with 7 bases lining up with TRBD2. Sequenced input: PBMCs or a T cell subset sorted from them (not recorded which). This clonotype originated in an adult woman who had mild COVID-19 (a few samples of this study predate the infection). Cell type and time point are not known. The CDR3 DNA sequence: TGTGCCATCAGTGAGTCGGGAGGGGCATCCTACAATGAGCAGTTCTTC. Translated, it gives CAISESGGASYNEQFF.